A selection of T cell receptor beta chains follows, all from one sample in a study of CD4 T cells in relation to SARS-CoV-2 and coronaviruses. Repertoires were generated with immunoSEQ multiplex PCR, while TCRdb's copy carries only in-frame clones and drops some. The sample holds 68,000 or so clones; approximately 95% are singletons and the top ten take under 0.3%. Sequenced: naive CD4+ T cells from PBMCs. The receptors here all came from a human donor in good health. The CDR3 runs from the conserved cysteine through the conserved F or W. A D gene is named only where the DNA matches it firmly.

v_call,j_call,d_call,cdr3_aa
TRBV7-3,TRBJ1-2,-,CASSSHGGNYGYTF
TRBV6-6,TRBJ1-5,-,CASSYSDKAARHF
TRBV18,TRBJ1-1,TRBD1,CASSPLVTGGAFF
TRBV3-1/TRBV3-2,TRBJ2-7,TRBD1,CASSHRDRGLYEQYF
TRBV5-1,TRBJ2-1,TRBD1,CASSFGQGEGEQFF
TRBV7-9,TRBJ2-4,TRBD1,CASSPRDRGLAKNIQYF
TRBV5-1,TRBJ1-2,-,CASSPDPGGANYGYTF
TRBV30,TRBJ1-5,TRBD1,CAWSVTGPGNQPQHF
TRBV28,TRBJ1-2,-,CASNGPRRYGYTF
TRBV19,TRBJ2-6,-,CASSLRGSSGANVLTF
TRBV29-1,TRBJ1-2,TRBD1,CSGIRGTGENYGYTF
TRBV24-1,TRBJ2-1,-,CATSGRVGHNEQFF
TRBV9,TRBJ2-5,TRBD1,CASSVTGGSETQYF
TRBV25-1,TRBJ1-4,TRBD1,CASGTMTGETEKLFF
TRBV5-4,TRBJ2-5,-,CASSLSRGETQYF
TRBV28,TRBJ1-5,TRBD1,CASSPLIKLTGAIEHF
TRBV3-1/TRBV3-2,TRBJ1-5,-,CASSQGGDSNQPQHF
TRBV19,TRBJ2-3,TRBD2,CASSLAGGVTDTQYF
TRBV11-3,TRBJ2-3,-,CASSLRKGGGTDTQYF
TRBV5-1,TRBJ2-1,-,CASSSGLLSGNEQFF
TRBV4-3,TRBJ2-7,-,CASSQTRSYEQYF
TRBV28,TRBJ2-3,TRBD2,CASSSPGGGSTDTQYF
TRBV7-3,TRBJ2-1,TRBD2,CASSPLEAAGVNYEQFF
TRBV7-2,TRBJ1-5,-,CASSLVGQPQHF
TRBV11-2,TRBJ1-6,-,CASSLSGLPDSPLHF
TRBV27,TRBJ2-1,-,CASSHRTDGEQFF
TRBV5-4,TRBJ2-7,-,CASSLSGGLTYEQYF
TRBV19,TRBJ2-3,-,CASSRGDTYTDTQYF
TRBV11-2,TRBJ1-2,-,CASSSTGLGYTF
TRBV2,TRBJ1-4,TRBD1,CATQGAGYEKLFF
TRBV7-6,TRBJ2-1,TRBD2,CASSSLAGGYNEQFF
TRBV11-3,TRBJ1-1,-,CASSLRRNTEAFF
TRBV7-2,TRBJ2-7,TRBD1,CASSLVGAGGDYEQYF
TRBV10-3,TRBJ1-2,-,CAISEVRNSYGYTF
TRBV21-1,TRBJ1-1,-,CASSTLDRQGAEAFF
TRBV5-1,TRBJ1-1,-,CASSFGRNTEAFF
TRBV18,TRBJ2-2,-,CASSPPFPGENSGELFF
TRBV10-3,TRBJ2-5,-,CAISVAGADETQYF
TRBV24-1,TRBJ2-2,-,CATSDSNRYRTGELFF
TRBV10-3,TRBJ2-3,TRBD1,CAISRDRKSTDTQYF
TRBV6-1,TRBJ1-3,-,CASSAGRRVSGNTIYF
TRBV9,TRBJ2-7,-,CASSVREAGSYEQYF
TRBV2,TRBJ1-6,TRBD1,CASSETGNSPLHF
TRBV7-3,TRBJ2-6,-,CASSLRWGSSGANVLTF
TRBV6-5,TRBJ2-2,-,CASSYRRTGELFF
TRBV11-3,TRBJ2-2,-,CASSLRSGNTGELFF
TRBV28,TRBJ1-2,-,CAGRNTINYGYTF
TRBV30,TRBJ1-5,-,CAWNLRNQPQHF
TRBV3-1/TRBV3-2,TRBJ2-7,-,CASSPTGRNPGEQYF
TRBV19,TRBJ1-1,TRBD1,CASRDRATNTEAFF
TRBV5-4,TRBJ2-7,-,CASSSGTASSYEQYF
TRBV5-1,TRBJ2-7,TRBD1,CASSLGSWGQGVGEQYF
TRBV21-1,TRBJ2-7,-,CASIPRVVEQYF
TRBV28,TRBJ1-1,-,CASRGGSRGEAFF